This T cell receptor beta chain was sequenced during a study of T-cell reconstitution after alpha-beta-depleted transplantation in children. Overall study findings and caveats: Alpha-beta T cells about two months after transplant reportedly derived from several hundred expanded graft clones.

Unique molecular identifiers were incorporated into the prepared TCRbeta library. TCRdb re-called the PCR reads with MiXCR, one entry per CDR3 protein. The repertoire consists of approximately 1,000,000 distinct CDR3 sequences, with under 30% occurring once and the leading ten covering about 28%. To note about this clonotype: Its antigen is still unknown.

The V end was cut by 8 bases, the J end by 2 bases, with 17 bases between. Germline CDR1 MDHEN, CDR2 SYDVKM. This CDR3 spans 15 amino acids. The source is a boy under two years old who had a stem cell transplant for SCID, so the T cells may come from the graft donor. The sample was PBMCs, mostly from graft donor cells, taken 360 days after TCRalphabeta/CD19-depleted stem cell transplant. The chain employs TRBV28 and TRBJ2-3, with D uncertain. The CDR3 nucleotides are TGTGCCAGCCCCCCGTCCCTCTTCATCACAGATACGCAGTATTTT. Translation gives CASPPSLFITDTQYF.